This T cell receptor beta chain was sequenced during a study of CD8+CD57+ T cells in acquired aplastic anemia. TCR beta VDJ and CDR3 profiling used genomic DNA as template. TCRdb processed the reads anew with MiXCR; each CDR3 protein has one entry. This sample has fewer than 150,000 distinct CDR3 sequences; around 48% occur once, and the top ten carry 2% to 3%. Whole-study results and caveats: Patients had roughly 30 CD8+ CDR3 sequences in common with controls (the shared set). A significant difference in CD8+ Simpson's diversity between patients and controls was not found.

This clonotype was recorded many times. Its antigen remains unidentified. Sequenced material: sorted CD4+, CD8+, or CD8+CD57+ T cells (not recorded which) from PBMCs. The sequence derives from a human donor in good health, serving as a control.

The CDR3 reads CASWTRGGADTQYF. CDR3 DNA sequence: TGTGCCAGCTGGACCAGGGGAGGCGCAGATACGCAGTATTTT. This chain connects TRBV6-1 to TRBJ2-3, with D perhaps being TRBD1 or TRBD2 (6 bases each). Germline V CDR1 and CDR2: MNHNS, SASEGT. V dropped 8 bases and J dropped 4 bases, with 16 bases sitting between them. The CDR3 runs to 14 residues.